This T cell receptor (beta chain) was retrieved from a study of T cell responses to AZD1222 COVID-19 vaccine (dated by TCRdb to 2020 to 2023). A note on the overall study: A total of more than 230 trial participants underwent TCR sequencing, of whom 207 had received two doses of AZD1222 and roughly 26 had received two doses of the MenACWY control vaccine. Trial participants were enrolled by age into subgroups of 18-55, 56-69 and 70-plus years, and roughly 150, 30 and 60 TCR-sequenced participants, respectively, were included in these subgroups.

As concerns this clone: Which antigen it targets is not known. Per-nucleotide qualities are absent, and no much larger clonotype sits a single base away.

This sample's time point label indicates: about 28 days (+/-7) after the second vaccine dose. AZD1222 recipients given second doses at about 4 weeks or at about 12 weeks were pooled, since spike-specific TCR depth and breadth were not found to differ between the two schedules. The vaccinee samples were drawn from two UK trials, COV001 and COV002, one of which was a single-blind randomized controlled phase 2/3 trial testing AZD1222 (ChAdOx1 nCoV-19) in healthy adults. Trial participant PBMC samples were collected at day 0 and day 28 after the second dose for TCRbeta chain sequencing. The research as a whole found: Reportedly, close to half of the unique spike-specific TCRs recognized epitopes lying outside the regions that are mutated in the B.1.351 and B.1.1.7 variants. Participants were mostly white British and included more females than males, and it was suggested by the authors that clonal diversity may have been underestimated. After two AZD1222 doses, both the breadth and the depth of spike-specific TCRs were significantly higher than at day 0 and than in MenACWY recipients. Conclusions about previously exposed vaccinees are limited, since just six AZD1222 recipients were seropositive for SARS-CoV-2 at baseline. In the small 56-69-year group, the increase in depth fell short of significance, most likely because of low power. Vaccine-associated CD4 TCRs spanned the whole spike protein, with dominant responses in regions 160-218 and 743-854. No day 14 peak-response samples were available, so repertoires were characterized only after the peak T cell response.

The CDR3 regions of human TCRbeta chains were subjected to immunosequencing. As for the original processing: TCRs in the repertoires were matched against a reference library of SARS-CoV-2-specific TCRs that had been generated with the MIRA antigen-specificity platform. Breadth was defined as the fraction of unique TCRs that were SARS-CoV-2-associated. Depth was defined as the fraction of total T cells that were SARS-CoV-2-associated. Each spike-specific TCR was assigned to its reactive spike region and to a CD4 or CD8 class using the MIRA data. Log10-transformed breadth and depth values were compared by one-way ANOVA with Sidak's multiple comparisons tests. TCRdb holds this immuneACCESS table with in-frame rearrangements only. Some clones are missing; in checked studies, unresolved V genes explain under half, and the rest has no known cause. From that table come the V and J calls and clone size; the DNA was used to work out D and trimming. The sample table records about 140,000 clones; 92% of these occur just once. The ten largest clones represent roughly 3.5% of the sample.

Sequences SGDLS (CDR1) and YYNGEE (CDR2) are obtained from the germline V gene. V is clipped by 0 bases and J by 0 bases, and the sequence between their germline boundaries is 16 bases long. From its cysteine to its phenylalanine, the CDR3 spans 18 amino acids. The kept DNA is CDR3 alone, 54 bases in frame from the first base. The clonotype was recovered from an adult who received the AZD1222 COVID-19 vaccine. Here the chain combines TRBV9 and TRBJ1-3, with the D gene not confidently named. The specimen was peripheral blood, collected 28 days after the second AZD1222 dose. The bases are TGTGCCAGCAGCGTAGAATCCGGGTGGACGGCCTCTGGAAACACCATATATTTT. Its coded protein is CASSVESGWTASGNTIYF.